This T cell receptor (beta chain) was captured by sequencing in a study of cytomegalovirus exposure and HLA in healthy donors (dated by TCRdb to the late 2010s). Regarding the research as a whole: According to an earlier analysis of 550 to 700 of the donors, 200 million or so T cells yielded 117 million unique TCR beta sequences and about 300 Gb of sequence data. A later genetic analysis took genome-wide SNP genotypes for about 65% of the 666 donors and used that subset as a discovery cohort. Donor age, sex, ethnicity and CMV serostatus were collected together with the repertoire data. The study was designed to test whether signatures of past pathogen exposure could be identified by cataloging public T cell receptors. Typing coverage differed by locus: A, B, C, DRB1 and DQB1 were typed in roughly 629-640 donors, DQA1 in about 500, DPA1 in approximately 610, and DPB1 in 400 to 490. A separate validation cohort of over a hundred different subjects was used in addition to the 666-subject first cohort. Four or five DR-DQ haplotypes were handled as single units for association and clustering, since linkage in the cohort was strong. Class I and class II HLA loci were covered by the typing at four-digit resolution. Using immunosequencing, the study profiled T cell repertoires from about 620 subjects and related those repertoires to cytomegalovirus serostatus. Among roughly 400 genotyped donors of the cohort, an average of around 240,000 unique TCR beta nucleotide sequences were sequenced per donor, roughly 18% of them non-productive. Approximately 300 gigabases of sequencing data and around 80 million unique TCR sequences made up an early release that covered several hundred HLA-typed donors. Of the roughly 400 genotyped donors, around 81% fell in the genetic ancestry cluster associated with self-reported Caucasian donors. In the later analysis, no new phenotypic data were used to find candidate immune exposures; instead, reliance was placed on TCR beta sequences and their occurrence across donors. To decide whether each TCR beta V gene segment behaved as functional or pseudogenic, an earlier analysis of nearly 600 of the donors relied on high-throughput TCR beta sequencing. Every discovery cohort repertoire had been produced on one sequencing platform. The study combined high-throughput TCR immunosequencing, statistical association of individual TCRs with disease status, and machine learning to predict cytomegalovirus infection status. To study patterns of TCR occurrence, a later analysis re-analyzed previously published TCR beta repertoires from hundreds of donors and added high-resolution HLA genotyping.

There are 14 amino acids in the CDR3, from cysteine to phenylalanine inclusive. The CDR3 DNA has 42 bases and is translated from base 1. V loses 0 bases of germline sequence and J loses 6 bases, and the interval between the two ends is 10 bases. Sequences SGDLS (CDR1) and YYNGEE (CDR2) are obtained from the germline V gene. In total, approximately 700 healthy bone marrow donors made up the cohort. At the time of sampling, all cohort members were nominally healthy, though unrecorded immune exposures were likely present. The donor tested CMV seropositive and was one of the 289 seropositive cohort members. Each donor provided a peripheral blood sample, and peripheral blood mononuclear cells were used for TCR beta sequencing. The Qiagen DNeasy Blood Extraction Kit was used to extract genomic DNA from the blood cell samples. General findings and caveats noted by the study authors: Most TCR sequences were observed very rarely across donors, whereas some public TCRs were present in many individuals. For the cohort, immune exposure information was limited to CMV serostatus. Linkage disequilibrium might explain the correlated functional status among segregating V segments, but an unknown experimental factor could not be excluded. A further reported finding was that TCR beta sequences accurately predicted the HLA-A and HLA-B alleles for most subjects in the first cohort. In a later analysis, around 15,000 TCR beta sequences were associated with specific HLA alleles at a false discovery rate of 0.05. Because counts were too low, 15 or so rarely observed V segments, including chromosome 9 orphons, were excluded from the earlier analysis of around 590 of the donors. A cluster of highly shared sequence variants was judged likely to be a technical artifact of the sequencing pipeline. Strong co-occurrence of HLA alleles, especially DR and DQ, made assigning TCR associations to individual alleles difficult. The study gave a list of 150 to 200 TCR beta chains associated with cytomegalovirus. It was suggested by the authors that the approach could potentially be generalized to other disease states and immunological phenotypes. According to a later analysis, most CMV-associated TCR beta chains appeared to be HLA-restricted, and the HLA associations seemed to be driven largely by CMV exposure. An earlier analysis of some 560 of the donors showed that most TCR beta V segments appeared in productive rearrangements either about 87% or about 30% of the time, which broadly matched IMGT annotations. Sequencing depth was assumed to be roughly uniform across donors in the presence/absence analyses, though that assumption may not hold. The cohort was sequenced for TCR beta chains only, and without alpha or paired-chain data the features that could be detected were limited. In both the original and validation cohorts, the classifier was reported to diagnose cytomegalovirus status with high specificity and sensitivity. Because HLA typing was unavailable for some donors at each locus, only the typed subset was used in association tests. In a later analysis, TCR association rates were found to vary across HLA loci, with the most associated TCRs seen for DRB1 alleles and the fewest for HLA-C alleles. In a later genetic analysis, fewer N-insertions in productive TCRs were reported among donors in an Asian-associated ancestry cluster than the approximately 710-donor mean. In vitro tests confirmed that a few of the cytomegalovirus-associated TCR beta chains recognize cytomegalovirus antigens. Compared with equally common non-associated chains, HLA-associated TCR beta chains in a later analysis were more clonally expanded and had lower generation probabilities. A later genetic analysis associated a missense DCLRE1C variant with V-gene and J-gene trimming of TCR beta chains, and an independent cohort replicated the association. According to a later analysis, parvovirus B19, influenza, CMV and Epstein-Barr virus appeared linked to several top co-occurrence clusters. Some IMGT-functional V segments, including TRBV6-2 and TRBV6-3, could not be told apart with the 87-base-pair reads, so those segments were excluded.

The library was prepared using the immunoSEQ multiplex PCR assay. For the multiplex PCR, a mixture combining 60 forward primers for TCR Vbeta segments and 13 reverse primers for TCR Jbeta segments was used. Amplification of the CDR3 region of rearranged TCR beta genes was performed with a multiplex PCR assay on genomic DNA. The amplified TCR beta libraries were sequenced on the Illumina HiSeq System as 87-base-pair reads. The authors' analysis ran thus. A later analysis tallied roughly 80 million unique TCR beta chains across the 610 or so repertoires, and approximately 12 million of those chains were shared by two or more donors. To remove PCR and sequencing errors, raw reads were error-corrected and collapsed into unique sequences using a nearest-neighbor algorithm that merged closely related sequences. Alignment of CDR3 sequences to IMGT reference sequences was used to assign V, D and J gene segments. Each retained sequence needed at least a six-nucleotide match to both a V gene segment and a J gene segment. Rearrangements were classified as productive when the CDR3 lacked stop codons and remained in frame with V and J, and all other rearrangements were classified as non-productive. CDR3 was defined by IMGT convention, running from the second conserved V-encoded cysteine to the conserved J-encoded phenylalanine. The earlier analysis of 500 to 750 of the donors excluded any sequence lacking an unambiguous match to a single V gene segment. In an earlier analysis of approximately 550 of the donors, V segments were called functional above 56.7% productive rearrangements and were called segregating when the between-donor standard deviation exceeded 5%. A statistical classification framework was built for diagnosing cytomegalovirus status from the catalog of TCR beta chain sequences. V and J gene assignment, in a later analysis, came from comparing TCR nucleotide sequences with IMGT/GENE-DB human TR gene sequences. Using the TCRdist pipeline, a later analysis assigned CDR3 sequences along with most-parsimonious VDJ recombination scenarios. In a later analysis, each TCR beta chain was defined by its CDR3 amino acid sequence together with its V-gene family, and reads lacking a unique V-gene family were excluded. In a later analysis, 450 to 600 highly shared, low-generation-probability nucleotide sequences were removed to address suspected cross-contamination and a sequencing artifact. In a later analysis, a clonal expansion index was calculated for each public chain from normalized within-repertoire ranks of inferred template counts. In a later analysis, generation probabilities were computed with a VDJ recombination model fitted to out-of-frame rearrangements, and the resulting probabilities were checked against IGoR. In a later analysis, TCR-TCR, TCR-HLA and TCR-CMV co-occurrence was scored with hypergeometric tests, and a repertoire-size bias correction was applied to TCR pairs. A later analysis estimated false discovery rates by permuting HLA or CMV assignments 20 times. A later analysis grouped co-occurring TCRs with DBSCAN, adding TCRdist sequence similarity when clustering within HLA-allele-positive subsets. Repertoires with fewer than 30,000 or more than 120,000 public chains, plus five repertoires with anomalous nucleotide sharing, were excluded from co-occurrence clustering. This immuneACCESS table, as held by TCRdb, lists in-frame sequences with V and J called but not all clones. Of the missing ones, under half trace to an unresolved V gene in checked studies; the others have no known cause. That table gives V, J and clone size, and the DNA gave D and trimming. This sample is represented by approximately 92,000 clones; around 81% of them were singletons. The top ten clones comprise under 5.5% of the sample.

Regarding this clone: The target of this receptor is not known. Per-nucleotide qualities are absent, and no much larger clonotype sits a single base away.

The sequence derives from a woman in her 70s in good health and CMV-seropositive. The chain couples TRBV9 to TRBJ2-1, with the D gene call left open. The source material was PBMCs. The nucleotide sequence is TGTGCCAGCAGCGTAGGAAACTTCCTCAATGAGCAGTTCTTC. It is translated as CASSVGNFLNEQFF. Here the CDR3 is joined to the reference TRBV9 and TRBJ2-1 genes, and the full variable domain is: DSGVTQTPKHLITATGQRVTLRCSPRSGDLSVYWYQQSLDQGLQFLIQYYNGEERAKGNILERFSAQQFPDLHSELNLSSLELGDSALYFCASSVGNFLNEQFFGPGTRLTVL.